The clone carrying this TCR beta chain was found many times. Its antigen is still unknown. The CDR3 is 13 residues long. V was pared by 0 bases and J by 2 bases, with 6 bases between. Germline V CDR1 and CDR2: SGHRS, YFSETQ. Every donor, a Caucasian adult, lived in Nashville, Tennessee. Assay: immunoSEQ multiplex PCR; the TCRdb copy retains only in-frame clones and omits some. This table holds almost 750,000 clones, roughly two thirds found once. This entry is derived from a study of shared clonotypes between healthy human individuals. Regarding the study as a whole: An expected dependence of interdonor clonotype sharing on sequencing depth was noted. The authors sampled blood alone, and tissue repertoires likely differ. Rarefaction gave evidence that sorted-subset sequencing remained incomplete despite large depth.

The sequenced material came from memory CD4+ T cells sorted from blood. Subset in this sample: CD45RA-negative fraction. This receptor was obtained from a woman aged 30 to 39 in good health. The chain uses TRBV5-1 and TRBJ2-7; D gene unclear. CDR3 in DNA: TGCGCCAGCAGCTTGGGGTATACCTACGAGCAGTACTTC. Its translation is CASSLGYTYEQYF. Drawing the rest from reference TRBV5-1 and TRBJ2-7, the complete variable domain is KAGVTQTPRYLIKTRGQQVTLSCSPISGHRSVSWYQQTPGQGLQFLFEYFSETQRNKGNFPGRFSGRQFSNSRSEMNVSTLELGDSALYLCASSLGYTYEQYFGPGTRLTVT.